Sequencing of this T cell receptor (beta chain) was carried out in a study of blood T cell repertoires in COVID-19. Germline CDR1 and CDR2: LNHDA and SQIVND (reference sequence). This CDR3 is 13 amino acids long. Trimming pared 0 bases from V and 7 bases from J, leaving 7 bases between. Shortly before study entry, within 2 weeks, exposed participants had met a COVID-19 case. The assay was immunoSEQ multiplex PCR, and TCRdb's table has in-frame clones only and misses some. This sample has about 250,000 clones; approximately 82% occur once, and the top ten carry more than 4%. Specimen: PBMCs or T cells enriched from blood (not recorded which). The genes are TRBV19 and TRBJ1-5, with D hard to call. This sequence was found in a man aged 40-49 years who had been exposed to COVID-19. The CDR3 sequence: CASSIDGRQPQHF. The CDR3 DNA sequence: TGTGCCAGTAGTATAGATGGCAGGCAGCCCCAGCATTTT.